This is a list of T cell receptor beta chains from one sample in a study of OX40 agonist ivuxolimab in advanced cancers. Produced via immunoSEQ multiplex PCR; TCRdb's table is partial and in-frame only. The sample lists about 48,000 clones, roughly 90% seen once, with more than 45% in the top ten. The specimen was CD4+ or CD8+ T cells sorted from blood, collected in a trial of the OX40 agonist ivuxolimab. These receptors were collected from an adult with an advanced solid tumor such as melanoma, head and neck, liver or kidney cancer. Each CDR3 is given with its conserved first and last residue. Fields, in order: J gene, D gene, clone size, V gene, CDR3 protein, CDR3 DNA. A D gene is named only where the DNA matches it firmly. Only part of the rows carry a size: once, few, many, or a class if the clone is expanded.

TRBJ2-3 TRBD2 few TRBV5-4 CASSLERGSTDTQYF TGTGCCAGCAGCTTGGAGCGGGGATCCACAGATACGCAGTATTTT
TRBJ1-1 . . TRBV15 CATSREGGPNTEAFF TGTGCCACCAGCAGAGAGGGGGGGCCGAACACTGAAGCTTTCTTT
TRBJ1-1 TRBD1 . TRBV28 CASSTDRGPMNTEAFF TGTGCCAGCAGCACGGACAGGGGGCCCATGAACACTGAAGCTTTCTTT
TRBJ2-7 . . TRBV5-4 CASSFGATYEQYF TGTGCCAGCAGCTTCGGGGCCACCTACGAGCAGTACTTC
TRBJ2-3 TRBD2 . TRBV19 CASSSGLAGAQGTDTQYF TGTGCCAGTAGTTCGGGACTAGCGGGGGCCCAGGGCACAGATACGCAGTATTTT
TRBJ1-6 TRBD1 . TRBV7-8 CASSLLPPRDRGSPLHF TGTGCCAGCAGCTTACTTCCCCCCCGGGACAGGGGTTCACCCCTCCACTTT
TRBJ1-5 . . TRBV28 CASSLIRVGNQPQHF TGTGCCAGCAGTTTAATCCGGGTGGGCAATCAGCCCCAGCATTTT
TRBJ2-5 . . TRBV5-1 CASSLGEGSETQYF TGCGCCAGCAGCTTGGGAGAGGGCTCGGAGACCCAGTACTTC
TRBJ2-2 . . TRBV7-9 CASSPPTVNTGELFF TGTGCCAGCAGTCCCCCGACGGTGAACACCGGGGAGCTGTTTTTT
TRBJ1-2 . . TRBV5-1 CASSLLAANNYGYTF TGCGCCAGCAGCTTGCTGGCAGCGAATAACTATGGCTACACCTTC
TRBJ2-7 . . TRBV13 CASSGPKGPGSYEQYF TGTGCCAGCAGCGGCCCCAAGGGTCCCGGGAGTTACGAGCAGTACTTC
TRBJ1-6 . . TRBV28 CASSLRQVGSEGGINSPLHF TGTGCCAGCAGTTTAAGACAGGTGGGATCGGAGGGGGGTATCAATTCACCCCTCCACTTT
TRBJ1-2 . . TRBV28 CASSWPREGFGYGYTF TGTGCCAGCAGTTGGCCCAGGGAAGGGTTCGGCTATGGCTACACCTTC
TRBJ2-7 . . TRBV7-9 CASRIGGGYEQYF TGTGCCAGCAGGATAGGCGGTGGCTACGAGCAGTACTTC
TRBJ2-3 TRBD2 . TRBV7-9 CASSLGSSGGTMGTDTQYF TGTGCCAGCAGCTTAGGGTCTAGCGGGGGGACGATGGGGACAGATACGCAGTATTTT
TRBJ2-2 TRBD1 . TRBV5-6 CASSLQGDTGELFF TGTGCCAGCAGCTTGCAGGGGGACACCGGGGAGCTGTTTTTT
TRBJ1-2 . . TRBV28 CASSEGGGYTF TGTGCCAGCAGTGAGGGGGGTGGCTACACCTTC
TRBJ2-4 . few TRBV13 CASSWGGEGAKNIQYF TGTGCCAGCAGCTGGGGCGGGGAAGGAGCCAAAAACATTCAGTACTTC
TRBJ1-1 TRBD1 . TRBV9 CASSPTGGLNTEAFF TGTGCCAGCAGCCCGACAGGGGGATTGAACACTGAAGCTTTCTTT
TRBJ2-1 TRBD1 . TRBV5-6 CASSFGQDRLFGLLQFF TGTGCCAGCAGTTTCGGACAGGACAGGTTATTCGGTCTGTTGCAGTTCTTC
TRBJ1-1 TRBD1 once TRBV28 CATRGQGTEAFF TGTGCTACTAGGGGGCAAGGCACTGAAGCTTTCTTT
TRBJ2-2 . once TRBV9 CASSVAGTNTGELFF TGTGCCAGCAGCGTAGCGGGGACGAACACCGGGGAGCTGTTTTTT
TRBJ2-7 TRBD1 . TRBV7-8 CASSYPGQAVYEQYF TGTGCCAGCAGCTACCCTGGACAGGCGGTGTACGAGCAGTACTTC
TRBJ1-5 . . TRBV7-9 CASSVSNQPQHF TGTGCCAGCAGCGTTTCCAATCAGCCCCAGCATTTT
TRBJ2-3 . . TRBV4-1 CASSQELDTQYF TGCGCCAGCAGCCAAGAATTAGATACGCAGTATTTT
TRBJ1-1 TRBD1 . TRBV5-1 CASSSAGGYTEAFF TGCGCCAGCAGCTCGGCAGGGGGGTACACTGAAGCTTTCTTT
TRBJ1-6 TRBD1 . TRBV7-9 CASSPPDRGYNSPLHF TGTGCCAGCAGCCCCCCGGACAGGGGGTATAATTCACCCCTCCACTTT
TRBJ2-5 . . TRBV27 CASRNRGGETQYF TGTGCCAGCAGAAACAGGGGAGGCGAGACCCAGTACTTC
TRBJ2-7 . . TRBV29-1 CSVGGPYEQYF TGCAGCGTTGGGGGCCCCTACGAGCAGTACTTC
TRBJ1-2 . . TRBV5-5 CASSLKASGDGYTF TGTGCCAGCAGCTTGAAAGCGTCAGGGGATGGCTACACCTTC
TRBJ1-2 . . TRBV28 CASSLRTDYPYGYTF TGTGCCAGCAGTCTCCGGACAGACTACCCCTATGGCTACACCTTC
TRBJ2-7 . . TRBV7-2 CASSLDPGPYEQYF TGTGCCAGCAGCTTAGACCCAGGGCCCTACGAGCAGTACTTC
TRBJ2-5 . . TRBV11-3 CASSAKMRSGQETQYF TGTGCCAGCAGCGCCAAGATGAGATCAGGGCAAGAGACCCAGTACTTC
TRBJ1-2 . few TRBV30 CAWSDGGISYGYTF TGTGCCTGGAGTGATGGGGGCATAAGCTATGGCTACACCTTC
TRBJ2-1 . . TRBV5-6 CASSSQKHESYNEQFF TGTGCCAGCAGTTCTCAGAAACACGAATCTTACAATGAGCAGTTCTTC
TRBJ1-4 . . TRBV6-1 CASSEAHTINEKLFF TGTGCCAGCAGTGAAGCGCACACCATTAATGAAAAACTGTTTTTT
TRBJ1-4 . . TRBV4-1 CASSPPRAGDGEKLFF TGCGCCAGCAGCCCCCCGAGGGCGGGGGATGGTGAAAAACTGTTTTTT
TRBJ1-2 TRBD1 . TRBV28 CASSVQGADDGYTF TGTGCCAGCAGTGTACAGGGGGCTGATGATGGCTACACCTTC
TRBJ1-2 . . TRBV27 CASSFWGKGYTF TGTGCCAGCAGTTTCTGGGGTAAAGGCTACACCTTC
TRBJ2-7 . many TRBV6-5 CASSYGGPDYEQYF TGTGCCAGCAGTTACGGGGGGCCCGACTACGAGCAGTACTTC
TRBJ2-7 TRBD1 . TRBV6-5 CASSYSRTGGEQYF TGTGCCAGCAGTTACTCGCGGACAGGGGGCGAGCAGTACTTC
TRBJ2-7 . . TRBV4-3 CASSPLGGYEQYF TGCGCCAGCAGCCCGTTGGGGGGCTACGAGCAGTACTTC
TRBJ2-2 TRBD2 once TRBV7-6 CASSLISGDAGELFF TGTGCCAGCAGCTTAATTAGCGGGGACGCCGGGGAGCTGTTTTTT
TRBJ1-5 . . TRBV19 CASSITGLSNQPQHF TGTGCCAGTAGTATAACGGGCCTTAGCAATCAGCCCCAGCATTTT
TRBJ1-1 . few TRBV7-9 CASSVTGNTEAFF TGTGCCAGCAGCGTTACGGGGAACACTGAAGCTTTCTTT
TRBJ2-7 . . TRBV4-3 CASSQDNSEFYEQYF TGCGCCAGCAGCCAAGATAACAGTGAATTCTACGAGCAGTACTTC
TRBJ2-5 . . TRBV4-1 CASSQDPAGETQYF TGCGCCAGCAGCCAAGATCCAGCCGGGGAGACCCAGTACTTC
TRBJ1-2 . . TRBV6-5 CASSISGTNYGYTF TGTGCCAGCAGTATCAGCGGAACTAACTATGGCTACACCTTC
TRBJ2-7 . . TRBV27 CASSFLGRGYEQYF TGTGCCAGCAGTTTTTTGGGCAGGGGCTACGAGCAGTACTTC
TRBJ1-2 . . TRBV6-6 CASRLAGTYYGYTF TGTGCCAGCAGACTCGCCGGGACCTACTATGGCTACACCTTC
TRBJ2-1 . . TRBV5-6 CASSLGTTYNEQFF TGTGCCAGCAGCTTGGGGACTACCTACAATGAGCAGTTCTTC
TRBJ2-7 TRBD1 . TRBV11-2 CASSLDVWGQAFSYEQYF TGTGCCAGCAGCTTAGATGTGTGGGGACAGGCCTTCTCCTACGAGCAGTACTTC
TRBJ1-1 TRBD1 . TRBV29-1 CSVDWSTTGDTEAFF TGCAGCGTTGATTGGTCAACGACAGGGGACACTGAAGCTTTCTTT
TRBJ1-4 . . TRBV23-1 CASSQSSSTNEKLFF TGCGCCAGCAGTCAATCTAGTTCAACTAATGAAAAACTGTTTTTT
TRBJ2-2 . . TRBV4-1 CASSQEGVLTGELFF TGCGCCAGCAGCCAAGAAGGGGTTCTCACCGGGGAGCTGTTTTTT